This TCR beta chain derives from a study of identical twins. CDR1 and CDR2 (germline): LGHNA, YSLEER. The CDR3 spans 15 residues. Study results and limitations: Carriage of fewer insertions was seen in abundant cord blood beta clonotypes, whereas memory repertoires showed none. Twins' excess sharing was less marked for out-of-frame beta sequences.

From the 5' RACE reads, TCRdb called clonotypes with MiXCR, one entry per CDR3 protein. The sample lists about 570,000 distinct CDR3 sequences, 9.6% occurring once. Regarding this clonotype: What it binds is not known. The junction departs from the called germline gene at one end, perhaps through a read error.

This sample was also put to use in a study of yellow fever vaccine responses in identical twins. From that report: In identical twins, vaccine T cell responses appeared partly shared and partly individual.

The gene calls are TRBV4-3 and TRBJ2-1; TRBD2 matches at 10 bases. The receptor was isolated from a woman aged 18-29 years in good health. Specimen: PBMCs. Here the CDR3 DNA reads TGCGCCGGCAGCCGAGCGGGAGGGGAATTATATGAGCAGTTCTTC. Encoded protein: CAGSRAGGELYEQFF.